This T cell receptor beta chain emerged from a study of CD8 T cells in Susac syndrome. CDR1 is SGHRS and CDR2 is YFSETQ in the germline V gene. Trimming shortened V by 4 bases and J by 7 bases, and 13 bases separated the two germline ends. The CDR3 runs 13 residues. TEMRA cells were FACS-enriched, unlike CD8+ and CD4+ T cells, which were negatively isolated. The authors reverse transcribed about 0.5 to 1 ug RNA with random hexamers. Multiplex PCR with immunoSEQ amplified the TCR beta CDR3 across 54 Vbeta and 13 Jbeta. TCRdb ran MiXCR on the immunoSEQ multiplex PCR reads and lists one entry per CDR3 protein. Of 100,000 to 150,000 distinct CDR3 sequences in the sample, about 95% are singletons; the top ten hold more than 0.095%.

The chain carries TRBV5-1 and TRBJ2-3; the D gene is possibly TRBD1 (5 bases). This TCR was recovered from a human donor in good health. Sequencing used CD4+ T cells from PBMCs. CDR3 loop: CASSIFRGNTQYF. In DNA, the CDR3 is TGCGCCAGCAGCATATTTAGGGGAAATACGCAGTATTTT.